This T cell receptor (beta chain) was captured in a study of post-analysis software for immune sequencing data. Overall study context: Relapsing-remitting, secondary progressive and progressive-relapsing multiple sclerosis were all included among the disease courses.

TCR beta cDNA libraries included unique molecular identifiers. The source material, 1 to 10 million T cells, gave rise to 500,000 or so cDNA molecules. TCRdb independently ran MiXCR on the PCR reads; one entry per CDR3 protein. The repertoire consists of 750,000 to 950,000 distinct CDR3 sequences, with about 57% occurring once and the leading ten covering about 4.8%. With respect to this clonotype: Its antigen is still unknown.

CDR1 and CDR2 (germline): SGHTA, FQGNSA. This CDR3 comprises 14 residues. The J segment lost 14 bases and the V segment lost 5 bases, leaving 10 bases of the junction unmatched. Regarding the study as a whole: By F measure, samples from a shared preparation batch strongly co-clustered. The study found significantly lower normalized Chao1 diversity in multiple sclerosis patients than in controls. Five or six TRBV segments appeared more often in patients than in controls, and TRBV5-6, TRBV5-1 and TRBV20-1 were among these.

V usage is TRBV7-2 and J usage is TRBJ1-4; 11 bases match TRBD1. The clonotype was recovered from a girl aged 10-17 years with multiple sclerosis. Sequences were obtained from blood. CDR3: CASSLDRGQVGLFF. As DNA, the CDR3 is TGTGCCAGCAGCCTGGACAGGGGGCAAGTAGGGCTGTTTTTT.